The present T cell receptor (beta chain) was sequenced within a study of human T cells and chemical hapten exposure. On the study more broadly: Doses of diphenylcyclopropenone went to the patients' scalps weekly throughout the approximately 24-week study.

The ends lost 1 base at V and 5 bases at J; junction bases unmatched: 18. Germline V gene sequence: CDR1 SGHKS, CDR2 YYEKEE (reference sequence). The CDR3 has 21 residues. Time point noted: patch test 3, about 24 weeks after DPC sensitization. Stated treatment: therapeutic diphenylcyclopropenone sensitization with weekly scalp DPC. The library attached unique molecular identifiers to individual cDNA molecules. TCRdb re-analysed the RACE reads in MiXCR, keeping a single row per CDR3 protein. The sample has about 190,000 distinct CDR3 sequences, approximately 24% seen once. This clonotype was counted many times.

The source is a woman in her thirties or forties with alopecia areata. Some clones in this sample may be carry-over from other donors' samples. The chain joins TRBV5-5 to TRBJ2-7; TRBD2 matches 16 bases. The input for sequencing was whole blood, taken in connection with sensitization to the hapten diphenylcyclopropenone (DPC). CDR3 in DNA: TGTGCCAGCAGCTTGTTACCCACGATGGGACTAGCGGGAGGGCAACAAGACGAGCAGTACTTC. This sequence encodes CASSLLPTMGLAGGQQDEQYF.